The rows below give T cell receptor beta chains drawn from one sample of a study of control samples from healthy donors and cancer patients. Some clones are missing from TCRdb's copy, which holds only in-frame ones; the method was immunoSEQ multiplex PCR. The profile shows about 140,000 clones, roughly 92% of them singletons. The sample taken for sequencing was blood. The receptors originated from a man aged 30 to 39 in good health. The CDR3 runs from the conserved cysteine through the conserved F or W. A D gene is named only where the DNA matches it firmly. Clone sizes are given selectively: once, few, many, or a class where the clone is expanded.

cdr3_length,j_call,v_call,d_call,clone_size,cdr3_nt,cdr3_aa
16,TRBJ2-1,TRBV5-4,TRBD1,.,TGTGCCAGCAGCTTGGTGGGACAGGGCCCCTACAATGAGCAGTTCTTC,CASSLVGQGPYNEQFF
13,TRBJ1-1,TRBV7-8,TRBD1,.,TGTGCCAGCAGCCACCCAGGGGGCACTGAAGCTTTCTTT,CASSHPGGTEAFF
16,TRBJ1-1,TRBV21-1,.,.,TGTGCCAGCAGCAAAGGACGAAGAGGGGAGAACACTGAAGCTTTCTTT,CASSKGRRGENTEAFF
15,TRBJ1-1,TRBV5-1,TRBD1,.,TGCGCCAGCAGCTCCCCTTGGACAGGGAACACTGAAGCTTTCTTT,CASSSPWTGNTEAFF
15,TRBJ2-7,TRBV20-1,TRBD1,.,TGCAGTGCTAGTGGTTACAGGGGATCCTCCTACGAGCAGTACTTC,CSASGYRGSSYEQYF
15,TRBJ2-1,TRBV7-9,TRBD1,.,TGTGCCAGCAGCTTAGTACAGGGGACCTACAATGAGCAGTTCTTC,CASSLVQGTYNEQFF
15,TRBJ1-2,TRBV18,.,.,TGTGCCAGCTCACGCACAGAATCGTTAGGCTATGGCTACACCTTC,CASSRTESLGYGYTF
14,TRBJ2-2,TRBV19,.,.,TGTGCCAGTAGTATAGGCCCGAGGGCCGGGGAGCTGTTTTTT,CASSIGPRAGELFF
16,TRBJ2-6,TRBV3-1/TRBV3-2,.,.,TGTGCCAGCAGCCTGTCCTACTACTCTGGGGCCAACGTCCTGACTTTC,CASSLSYYSGANVLTF
18,TRBJ2-1,TRBV27,TRBD2,once,TGCGCCAGCAGCACATTCGCTCTATCCCTAGCGGGGGGCAATGAGCAGTTCTTC,CASSTFALSLAGGNEQFF
17,TRBJ2-2,TRBV3-1/TRBV3-2,TRBD2,.,TGTGCCAGCACTCTAAACGAGCGGGAGATCAACACCGGGGAGCTGTTTTTT,CASTLNEREINTGELFF
16,TRBJ2-1,TRBV29-1,TRBD2,.,TGCAGCGTCCAAGGACTAGCGGTTAGCTCCTACAATGAGCAGTTCTTC,CSVQGLAVSSYNEQFF
11,TRBJ2-7,TRBV11-2,.,once,TGTGCCAGCAGCTTAGACCGTGCGCAGTACTTC,CASSLDRAQYF
11,TRBJ1-1,TRBV29-1,.,.,TGTCAAGCCAGAGGGGTCACTGAAGCTTTCTTT,CQARGVTEAFF
11,TRBJ1-1,TRBV28,.,.,TGTGCCAGCAGTTTTGGCACTGAAGCTTTCTTT,CASSFGTEAFF
13,TRBJ1-1,TRBV30,.,few,TGTGCCTGGAGAAGAGGAAGGCAGGGTGAAGCTTTCTTT,CAWRRGRQGEAFF
14,TRBJ2-2,TRBV7-9,.,.,TGTGCCAGCAGGTCCATGGAAAACACCGGGGAGCTGTTTTTT,CASRSMENTGELFF
14,TRBJ1-4,TRBV6-5,TRBD1,.,TGTGCCAGCAGAAGGACAGGGGGAGGTGAAAAACTGTTTTTT,CASRRTGGGEKLFF
17,TRBJ1-5,TRBV15,.,.,TGTGCCACCAGCAGAGGAGCGGGGATCGGGAGCAATCAGCCCCAGCATTTT,CATSRGAGIGSNQPQHF
17,TRBJ1-3,TRBV11-2,.,.,TGTGCCAGCAGCTTAGTTCCAGGGCGGGGGTCTGGAAACACCATATATTTT,CASSLVPGRGSGNTIYF
14,TRBJ2-7,TRBV27,TRBD2,once,TGTGCCAGCAGTATTGGACTAGCCGGCCACGAGCAGTACTTC,CASSIGLAGHEQYF
20,TRBJ1-3,TRBV7-3,.,.,TGTGCCAGCAGCTTAATGTCTGAATCGACACAGTTTTACTCTGGAAACACCATATATTTT,CASSLMSESTQFYSGNTIYF
16,TRBJ1-1,TRBV10-3,.,hyperexpanded,TGTGCCACCCACCCCCAGAGGGCGGGAGAGAACACTGAAGCTTTCTTT,CATHPQRAGENTEAFF
13,TRBJ2-2,TRBV13,.,few,TGTGCCAGCAAATTAAGAAACGCCGGGGAGCTGTTTTTT,CASKLRNAGELFF
13,TRBJ1-2,TRBV10-2,.,.,TGCGCCAGCAGCCCCAGAAATTTCCATGGCTACACCTTC,CASSPRNFHGYTF
11,TRBJ2-7,TRBV27,.,.,TGTGCCAGCGGACTTCCCTACGAGCAGTACTTC,CASGLPYEQYF
16,TRBJ2-7,TRBV5-6,TRBD1,.,TGTGCCAGCAGCTTAGGGACCGGGACAGGGGGCGTCGAGCAGTACTTC,CASSLGTGTGGVEQYF
14,TRBJ2-1,TRBV29-1,TRBD2,.,TGCAGCGGCCAGGGACTAGCGGATTCGGATGAGCAGTTCTTC,CSGQGLADSDEQFF
15,TRBJ2-3,TRBV6-4,TRBD2,.,TGTGCCAGCAGTGACACTAGCGGGAGCTCAGATACGCAGTATTTT,CASSDTSGSSDTQYF
11,TRBJ1-1,TRBV2,.,.,TGTGCCAGTCCCCGAAACACTGAAGCTTTCTTT,CASPRNTEAFF
15,TRBJ2-1,TRBV28,TRBD2,.,TGTGCCAGCACTCAGACTAGCGGGATCCACAATGAGCAGTTCTTC,CASTQTSGIHNEQFF
13,TRBJ2-2,TRBV2,.,.,TGTGCCAGCAATTCACGAAGCACCGGGGAGCTGTTTTTT,CASNSRSTGELFF
12,TRBJ1-1,TRBV10-3,.,.,TGTGCCATACAGGGTGGGAACACTGAAGCTTTCTTT,CAIQGGNTEAFF
16,TRBJ2-7,TRBV3-1/TRBV3-2,.,.,TGTGCCAGCAGCCCCCAGGGGGCGGGGGGCTCCTACGAGCAGTACTTC,CASSPQGAGGSYEQYF
13,TRBJ1-1,TRBV9,TRBD1,.,TGTGCCAGCAGCACAGGGGCGAACACTGAAGCTTTCTTT,CASSTGANTEAFF
14,TRBJ2-1,TRBV5-1,.,.,TGCGCCAGCAGCTTTGGACGCCTCGTGGATGAGCAGTTCTTC,CASSFGRLVDEQFF
12,TRBJ1-1,TRBV6-5,TRBD1,.,TGTGCCAGTAGGACAGGGAACACTGAAGCTTTCTTT,CASRTGNTEAFF
16,TRBJ2-7,TRBV11-3,TRBD2,.,TGTGCCAGCAACTTAGAGGGGACTAGCGGGAACTACGAGCAGTACTTC,CASNLEGTSGNYEQYF
12,TRBJ2-7,TRBV6-5,.,.,TGTGCCAGCAGTTACGGAGGGTCGGAGCAGTACTTC,CASSYGGSEQYF
14,TRBJ1-2,TRBV6-2/TRBV6-3,.,.,TGTGCCAGCAGTTACTCGGCTCATAACTATGGCTACACCTTC,CASSYSAHNYGYTF
16,TRBJ1-1,TRBV28,TRBD1,once,TGTGCCAGCAGTTTAAGGGCAGGGGGACAGAACACTGAAGCTTTCTTT,CASSLRAGGQNTEAFF
14,TRBJ1-1,TRBV19,.,.,TGTGCCAGTAGTATAGACAGGAGCGTACCTGAAGCTTTCTTT,CASSIDRSVPEAFF
12,TRBJ1-5,TRBV11-2,.,.,TGTGCCAGCAGCTTAGTGGGTCAGCCCCAGCATTTT,CASSLVGQPQHF
15,TRBJ2-2,TRBV7-9,.,.,TGTGCCAGCAGCTTAAGGGGTATGAACACCGGGGAGCTGTTTTTT,CASSLRGMNTGELFF
14,TRBJ1-3,TRBV19,.,.,TGTGCCAGTAGTATCCGACCAACTGGAAACACCATATATTTT,CASSIRPTGNTIYF
11,TRBJ2-1,TRBV2,.,once,TGTGCCAGCGGGTACTACAATGAGCAGTTCTTC,CASGYYNEQFF
17,TRBJ2-1,TRBV3-1/TRBV3-2,TRBD2,once,TGTGCCAGCAGCCAAGAGAGGAGCGGGAGATTCAACAATGAGCAGTTCTTC,CASSQERSGRFNNEQFF
14,TRBJ2-3,TRBV27,.,.,TGTGCCAGCAGTTTATGGGATGGCTCGGATACGCAGTATTTT,CASSLWDGSDTQYF
17,TRBJ2-1,TRBV19,TRBD2,.,TGTGCCAGTAGTATTCGGTCATCGGGAGGTCTTTACAATGAGCAGTTCTTC,CASSIRSSGGLYNEQFF
14,TRBJ1-2,TRBV2,.,.,TGTGCCAGCAGTGAGGTCGGGATGAACTATGGCTACACCTTC,CASSEVGMNYGYTF